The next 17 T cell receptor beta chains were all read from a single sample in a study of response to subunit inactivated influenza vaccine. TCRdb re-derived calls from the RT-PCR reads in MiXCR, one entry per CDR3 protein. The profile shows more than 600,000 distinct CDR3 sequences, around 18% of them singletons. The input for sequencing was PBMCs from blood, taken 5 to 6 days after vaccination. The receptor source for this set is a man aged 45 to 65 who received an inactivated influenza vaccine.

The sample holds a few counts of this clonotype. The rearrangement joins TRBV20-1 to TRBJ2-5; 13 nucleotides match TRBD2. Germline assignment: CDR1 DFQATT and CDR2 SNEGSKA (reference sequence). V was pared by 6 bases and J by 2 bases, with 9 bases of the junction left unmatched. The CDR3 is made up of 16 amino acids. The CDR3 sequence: CSAPRTSGGLQETQYF. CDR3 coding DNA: TGCAGTGCCCCTAGGACTAGCGGGGGACTTCAAGAGACCCAGTACTTC.

In DNA form, the CDR3 reads TGCGCCAGCAGCCAACTCGAAACCGGAGGGTACTACGAGCAGTACTTC. As protein: CASSQLETGGYYEQYF. V and J are TRBV4-1 and TRBJ2-7; a weak D match, TRBD2 (6 bases). Germline assignment: CDR1 MGHRA and CDR2 YSYEKL. The CDR3 is made up of 16 amino acids. V was cut by 2 bases and J by 3 bases, with 17 bases left in between.

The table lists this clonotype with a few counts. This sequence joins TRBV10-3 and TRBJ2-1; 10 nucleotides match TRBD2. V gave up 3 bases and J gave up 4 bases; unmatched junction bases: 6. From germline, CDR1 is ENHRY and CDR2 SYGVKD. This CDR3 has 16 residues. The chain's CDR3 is CAISETLAGHYNEQFF. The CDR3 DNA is TGTGCCATCAGTGAAACACTAGCGGGACATTACAATGAGCAGTTCTTC.

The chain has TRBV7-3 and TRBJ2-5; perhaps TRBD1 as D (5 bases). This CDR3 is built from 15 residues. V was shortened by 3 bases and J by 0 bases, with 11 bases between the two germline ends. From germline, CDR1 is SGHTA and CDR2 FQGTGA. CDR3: CASSFFSGYQETQYF. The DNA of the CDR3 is TGTGCCAGCAGCTTCTTCTCAGGGTACCAAGAGACCCAGTACTTC.

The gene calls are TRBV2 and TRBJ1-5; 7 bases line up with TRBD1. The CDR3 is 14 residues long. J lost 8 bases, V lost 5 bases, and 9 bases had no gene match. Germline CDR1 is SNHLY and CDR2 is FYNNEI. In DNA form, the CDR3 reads TGTGCCAGCAGTAGGGACAGAGGGACGAAGCCCCAGCATTTT. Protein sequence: CASSRDRGTKPQHF.

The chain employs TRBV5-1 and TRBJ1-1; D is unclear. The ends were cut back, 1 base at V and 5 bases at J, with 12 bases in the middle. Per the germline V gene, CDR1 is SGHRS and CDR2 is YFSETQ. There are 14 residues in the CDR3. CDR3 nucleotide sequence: TGCGCCAGCAGCTTGACAGCCATGGGGACTGAAGCTTTCTTT. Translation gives CASSLTAMGTEAFF.

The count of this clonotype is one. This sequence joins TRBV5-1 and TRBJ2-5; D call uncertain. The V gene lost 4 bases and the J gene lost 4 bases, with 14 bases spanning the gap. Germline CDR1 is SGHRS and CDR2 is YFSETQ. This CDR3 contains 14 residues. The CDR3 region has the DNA TGCGCCAGCAGCCCCGGCCCCCAACGAGAGACCCAGTACTTC. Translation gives CASSPGPQRETQYF. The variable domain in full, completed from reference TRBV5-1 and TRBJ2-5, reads KAGVTQTPRYLIKTRGQQVTLSCSPISGHRSVSWYQQTPGQGLQFLFEYFSETQRNKGNFPGRFSGRQFSNSRSEMNVSTLELGDSALYLCASSPGPQRETQYFGPGTRLLVL.

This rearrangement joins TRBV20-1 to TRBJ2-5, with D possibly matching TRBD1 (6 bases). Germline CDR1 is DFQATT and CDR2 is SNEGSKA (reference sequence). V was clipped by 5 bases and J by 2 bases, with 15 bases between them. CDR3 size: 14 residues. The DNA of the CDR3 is TGCAGTGCTGGTCCGGGACATTTTCAAGAGACCCAGTACTTC. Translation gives CSAGPGHFQETQYF.

The DNA for the CDR3 is TGTGCCACCAGCAGACAGGGGAAAGATACGCAGTATTTT. Translating gives CATSRQGKDTQYF. The V and J genes are TRBV15 and TRBJ2-3; the D gene is possibly TRBD1 (6 bases). V gave up 2 bases and J gave up 5 bases, with 8 bases separating them. Germline values: CDR1 LNHNV, CDR2 YYDKDF (reference sequence). The CDR3 has 13 residues. Using reference TRBV15 and TRBJ2-3 for the parts outside the CDR3, the full variable domain is DAMVIQNPRYQVTQFGKPVTLSCSQTLNHNVMYWYQQKSSQAPKLLFHYYDKDFNNEADTPDNFQSRRPNTSFCFLDIRSPGLGDTAMYLCATSRQGKDTQYFGPGTRLTVL.

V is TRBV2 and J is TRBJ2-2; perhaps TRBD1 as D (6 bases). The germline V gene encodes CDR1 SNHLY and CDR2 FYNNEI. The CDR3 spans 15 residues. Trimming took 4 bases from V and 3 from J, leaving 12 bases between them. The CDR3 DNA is TGTGCCAGCAGTGTCGTTGGGGGCTACACCGGGGAGCTGTTTTTT. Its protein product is CASSVVGGYTGELFF.

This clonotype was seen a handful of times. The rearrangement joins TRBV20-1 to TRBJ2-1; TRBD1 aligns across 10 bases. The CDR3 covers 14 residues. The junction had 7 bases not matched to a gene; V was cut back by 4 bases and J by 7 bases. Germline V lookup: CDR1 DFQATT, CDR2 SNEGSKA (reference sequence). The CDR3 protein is CSAIGTGVKNEQFF. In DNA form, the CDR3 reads TGCAGTGCTATTGGGACAGGGGTGAAAAATGAGCAGTTCTTC.

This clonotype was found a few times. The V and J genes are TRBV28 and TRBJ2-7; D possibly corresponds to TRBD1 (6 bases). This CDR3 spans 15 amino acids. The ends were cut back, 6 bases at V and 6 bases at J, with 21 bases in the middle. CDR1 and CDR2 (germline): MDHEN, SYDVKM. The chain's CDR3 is CASSPMAGAESEQYF. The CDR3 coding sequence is TGTGCCAGCAGCCCCATGGCAGGGGCGGAGAGCGAGCAGTACTTC.

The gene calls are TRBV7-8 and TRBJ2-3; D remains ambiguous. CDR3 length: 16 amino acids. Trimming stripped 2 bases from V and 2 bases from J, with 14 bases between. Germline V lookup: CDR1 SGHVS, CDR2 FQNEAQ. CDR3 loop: CASSLYPETYTDTQYF. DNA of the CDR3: TGTGCCAGCAGCTTATACCCGGAAACGTACACAGATACGCAGTATTTT.

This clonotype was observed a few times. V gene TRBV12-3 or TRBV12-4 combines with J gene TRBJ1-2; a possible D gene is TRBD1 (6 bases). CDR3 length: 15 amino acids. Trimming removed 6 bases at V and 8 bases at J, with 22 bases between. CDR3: CASSLTSTGFGGYTF. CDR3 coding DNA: TGTGCCAGCAGCCTAACCTCGACAGGATTCGGAGGCTACACCTTC.

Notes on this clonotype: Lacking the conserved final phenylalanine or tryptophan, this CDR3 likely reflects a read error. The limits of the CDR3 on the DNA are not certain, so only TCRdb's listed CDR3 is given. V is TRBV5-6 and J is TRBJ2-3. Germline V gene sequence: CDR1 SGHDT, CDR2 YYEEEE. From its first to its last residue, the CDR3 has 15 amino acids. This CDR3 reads CASSFGGNERPHEWT.

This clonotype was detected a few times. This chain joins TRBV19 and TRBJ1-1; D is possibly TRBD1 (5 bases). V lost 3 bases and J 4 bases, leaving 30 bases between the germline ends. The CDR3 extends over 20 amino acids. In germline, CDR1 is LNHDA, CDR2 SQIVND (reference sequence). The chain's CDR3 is CASSMGIGLLRGIVGTEAFF. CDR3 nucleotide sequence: TGTGCCAGTAGTATGGGTATCGGACTCCTAAGGGGAATCGTAGGCACTGAAGCTTTCTTT.

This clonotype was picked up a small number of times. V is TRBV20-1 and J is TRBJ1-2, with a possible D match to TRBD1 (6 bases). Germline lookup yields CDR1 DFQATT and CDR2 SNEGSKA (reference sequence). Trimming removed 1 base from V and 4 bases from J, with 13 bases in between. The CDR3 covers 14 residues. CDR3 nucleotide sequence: TGCAGTGCTAGAGTTCAGGGGCACGGCTATGGCTACACCTTC. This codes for CSARVQGHGYGYTF.